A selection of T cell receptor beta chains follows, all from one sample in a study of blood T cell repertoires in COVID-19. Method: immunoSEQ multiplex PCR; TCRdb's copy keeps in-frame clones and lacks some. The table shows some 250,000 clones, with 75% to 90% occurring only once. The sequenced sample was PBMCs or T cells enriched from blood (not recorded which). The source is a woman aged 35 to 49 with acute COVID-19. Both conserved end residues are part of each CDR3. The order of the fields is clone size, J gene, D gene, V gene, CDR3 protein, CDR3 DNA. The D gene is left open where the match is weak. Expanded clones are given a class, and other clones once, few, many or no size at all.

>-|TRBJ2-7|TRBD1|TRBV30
CACGQGRIYEQYF
TGTGCCTGTGGACAGGGCCGGATATATGAGCAGTACTTC
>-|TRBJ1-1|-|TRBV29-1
CSVDSGRGLNTEAFF
TGCAGCGTTGACTCGGGGAGGGGCTTGAACACTGAAGCTTTCTTT
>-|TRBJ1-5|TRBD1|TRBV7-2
CASSLSGGDWNQPQHF
TGTGCCAGCAGCTTATCAGGGGGCGATTGGAATCAGCCCCAGCATTTT
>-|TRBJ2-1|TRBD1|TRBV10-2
CASRRVQGAYNEQFF
TGCGCCAGCAGGAGGGTACAGGGGGCGTACAATGAGCAGTTCTTC
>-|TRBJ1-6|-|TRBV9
CASSPAGAYNSPLHF
TGTGCCAGCAGCCCCGCGGGCGCCTATAATTCACCCCTCCACTTT
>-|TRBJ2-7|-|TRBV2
CASSAHSSAYEQYF
TGTGCCAGCAGTGCCCATTCATCGGCCTACGAGCAGTACTTC
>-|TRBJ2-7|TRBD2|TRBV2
CASSPGLGLEQYF
TGTGCCAGCAGCCCGGGACTAGGTCTCGAGCAGTACTTC
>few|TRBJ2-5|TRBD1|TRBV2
CASSPGTGETQYF
TGTGCCAGCAGCCCCGGGACAGGGGAGACCCAGTACTTC
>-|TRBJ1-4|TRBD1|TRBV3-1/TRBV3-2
CASSQEPLGQGGEKLFF
TGTGCCAGCAGCCAAGAGCCCCTTGGACAGGGGGGTGAAAAACTGTTTTTT
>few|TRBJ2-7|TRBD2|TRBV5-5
CASSLLAGGFYEQYF
TGTGCCAGCAGCTTGCTAGCGGGAGGTTTCTACGAGCAGTACTTC
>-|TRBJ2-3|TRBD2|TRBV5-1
CASSFQGLAGDTQYF
TGCGCCAGCAGCTTCCAAGGACTAGCGGGAGATACGCAGTATTTT
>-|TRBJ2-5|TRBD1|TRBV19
CATNPGGETQYF
TGTGCCACCAATCCAGGGGGAGAGACCCAGTACTTC
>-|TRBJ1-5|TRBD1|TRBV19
CASTPGTGGPNQPQHF
TGTGCCAGTACTCCCGGGACAGGGGGTCCAAATCAGCCCCAGCATTTT
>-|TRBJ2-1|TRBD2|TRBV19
CASSDPLAGNMNEQFF
TGTGCCAGTAGTGACCCCCTAGCGGGAAACATGAATGAGCAGTTCTTC
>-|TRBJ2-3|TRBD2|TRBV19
CASTRRAGVADTQYF
TGTGCCAGTACCCGAAGGGCGGGAGTTGCAGATACGCAGTATTTT
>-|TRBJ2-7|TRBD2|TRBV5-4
CASSPRSGRAYEQYF
TGTGCCAGCAGCCCGAGGAGCGGGAGGGCCTACGAGCAGTACTTC
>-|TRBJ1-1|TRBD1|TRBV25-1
CASSVRGPSEAFF
TGTGCCAGCAGTGTCAGGGGGCCTTCTGAAGCTTTCTTT
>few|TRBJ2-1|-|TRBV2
CASSGGIGANEQFF
TGTGCCAGCAGTGGTGGAATAGGGGCCAATGAGCAGTTCTTC
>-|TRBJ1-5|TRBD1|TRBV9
CASSVGQGGNQPQHF
TGTGCCAGCAGCGTGGGACAGGGGGGCAATCAGCCCCAGCATTTT
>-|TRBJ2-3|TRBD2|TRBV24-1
CATSEGSGNSDTQYF
TGTGCCACCAGTGAGGGTAGCGGGAACTCAGATACGCAGTATTTT
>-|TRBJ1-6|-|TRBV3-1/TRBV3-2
CASSPSGSNSPLHF
TGTGCCAGCAGCCCCTCGGGGTCGAATTCACCCCTCCACTTT
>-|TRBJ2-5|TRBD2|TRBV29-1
CSVGTSGKETQYF
TGCAGCGTGGGGACTAGCGGAAAAGAGACCCAGTACTTC
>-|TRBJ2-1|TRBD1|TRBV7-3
CASSLNIWTGNYNEQFF
TGTGCCAGCAGCTTAAATATCTGGACAGGGAATTACAATGAGCAGTTCTTC
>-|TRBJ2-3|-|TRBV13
CASSKRQDTQYF
TGTGCCAGCAGCAAACGTCAGGATACGCAGTATTTT
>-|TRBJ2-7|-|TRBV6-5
CASGKHAGAYEQYF
TGTGCCAGCGGCAAACATGCGGGGGCTTACGAGCAGTACTTC
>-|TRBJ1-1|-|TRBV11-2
CASSLVPPWEGVTEAFF
TGTGCCAGCAGCTTAGTTCCCCCCTGGGAGGGGGTCACTGAAGCTTTCTTT
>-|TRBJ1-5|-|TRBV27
CASSRNPGRSNQPQHF
TGTGCCAGCAGCCGAAATCCAGGGAGGAGCAATCAGCCCCAGCATTTT
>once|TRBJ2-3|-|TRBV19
CASHPGLNTDTQYF
TGTGCCTCACACCCGGGACTTAACACAGATACGCAGTATTTT
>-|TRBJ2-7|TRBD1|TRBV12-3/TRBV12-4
CASSYGTGGEQYF
TGTGCCAGCAGTTACGGGACAGGAGGCGAGCAGTACTTC
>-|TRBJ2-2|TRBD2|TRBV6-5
CASRIAGITGELFF
TGTGCCAGCAGAATAGCGGGCATAACCGGGGAGCTGTTTTTT
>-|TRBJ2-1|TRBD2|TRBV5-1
CASSFGTSGYNEQFF
TGCGCCAGCAGTTTCGGGACTAGCGGTTACAATGAGCAGTTCTTC
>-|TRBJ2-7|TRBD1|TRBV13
CASSRKTGIAEQYF
TGTGCCAGCAGCCGGAAGACAGGGATCGCCGAGCAGTACTTC
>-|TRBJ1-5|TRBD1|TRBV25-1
CASSKGQGHQPQHF
TGTGCCAGCAGTAAGGGACAGGGGCATCAGCCCCAGCATTTT
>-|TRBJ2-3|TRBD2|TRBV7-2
CASGSGSTDTQYF
TGTGCCAGCGGTAGCGGGAGCACAGATACGCAGTATTTT
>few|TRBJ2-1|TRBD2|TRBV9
CASSSGTSGRGAFF
TGTGCCAGCAGCTCCGGGACTAGCGGGAGGGGGGCGTTCTTC
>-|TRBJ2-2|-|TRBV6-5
CASSQEVTGELFF
TGTGCCAGCAGTCAGGAGGTCACCGGGGAGCTGTTTTTT
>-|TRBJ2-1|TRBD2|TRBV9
CASSVGTSGASYNEQFF
TGTGCCAGCAGCGTTGGGACTAGCGGGGCATCCTACAATGAGCAGTTCTTC
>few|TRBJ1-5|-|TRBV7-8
CASSDGDQPQHF
TGTGCCAGCAGTGACGGGGATCAGCCCCAGCATTTT
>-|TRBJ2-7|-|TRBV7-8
CASSLSQKAYEQYF
TGTGCCAGCAGCTTATCACAAAAAGCCTACGAGCAGTACTTC
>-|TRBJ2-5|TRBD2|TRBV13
CASSSTLGLAKEETQYF
TGTGCCAGCAGCTCAACCTTGGGACTAGCGAAGGAAGAGACCCAGTACTTC
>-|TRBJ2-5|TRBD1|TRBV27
CASSLYRTGGLETQYF
TGTGCCAGCAGCCTTTATCGGACAGGGGGCTTAGAGACCCAGTACTTC
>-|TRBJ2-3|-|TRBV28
CASPPPAGRTDTQYF
TGTGCCAGCCCACCACCGGCCGGGAGAACAGATACGCAGTATTTT
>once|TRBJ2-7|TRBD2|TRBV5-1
CASSLEGLASEQYF
TGCGCCAGCAGCTTGGAGGGACTAGCTTCCGAGCAGTACTTC
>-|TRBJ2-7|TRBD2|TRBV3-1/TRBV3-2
CASSQDLIAGEQYF
TGTGCCAGCAGCCAAGATTTAATAGCGGGCGAGCAGTACTTC
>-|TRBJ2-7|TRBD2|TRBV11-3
CASSLAGGITYEQYF
TGTGCCAGCAGCCTAGCGGGAGGAATCACTTACGAGCAGTACTTC
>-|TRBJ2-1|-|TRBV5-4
CASSYGNYNEQFF
TGTGCCAGCAGTTACGGGAATTACAATGAGCAGTTCTTC
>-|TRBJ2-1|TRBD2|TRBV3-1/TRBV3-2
CASSPTSANEQFF
TGTGCCAGCAGCCCGACTAGCGCCAATGAGCAGTTCTTC
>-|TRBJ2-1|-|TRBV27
CASSMTGAEYNEQFF
TGTGCCAGCAGTATGACGGGAGCAGAATACAATGAGCAGTTCTTC